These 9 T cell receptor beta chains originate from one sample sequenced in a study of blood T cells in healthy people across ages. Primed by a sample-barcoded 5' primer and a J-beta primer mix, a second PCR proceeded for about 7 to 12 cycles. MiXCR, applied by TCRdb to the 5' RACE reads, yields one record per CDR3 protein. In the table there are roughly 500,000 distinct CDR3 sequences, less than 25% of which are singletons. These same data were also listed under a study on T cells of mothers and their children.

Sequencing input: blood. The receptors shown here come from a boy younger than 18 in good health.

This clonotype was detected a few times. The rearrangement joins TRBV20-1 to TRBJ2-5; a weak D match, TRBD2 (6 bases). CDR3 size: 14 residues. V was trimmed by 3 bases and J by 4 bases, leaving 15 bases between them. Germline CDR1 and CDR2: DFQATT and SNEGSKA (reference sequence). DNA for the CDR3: TGCAGTGCTAGCCCCTCGGGGGTTCTAGAGACCCAGTACTTC. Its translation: CSASPSGVLETQYF.

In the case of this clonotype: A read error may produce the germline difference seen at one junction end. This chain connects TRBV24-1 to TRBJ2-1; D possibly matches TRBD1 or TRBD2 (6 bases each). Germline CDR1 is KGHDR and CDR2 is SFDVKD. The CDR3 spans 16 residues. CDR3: CATSDFRGRGITEQFF. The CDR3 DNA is TGTGCCACCAGCGATTTCCGGGGGCGCGGGATTACCGAGCAGTTCTTC.

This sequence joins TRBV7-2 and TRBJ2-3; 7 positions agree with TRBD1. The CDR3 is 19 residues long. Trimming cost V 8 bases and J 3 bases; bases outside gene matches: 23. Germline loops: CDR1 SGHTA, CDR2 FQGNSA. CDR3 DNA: TGTGCCAGCCCCTTAGGGGGCGATCCCCTCCCTTCTAGGACAGATACGCAGTATTTT. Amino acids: CASPLGGDPLPSRTDTQYF.

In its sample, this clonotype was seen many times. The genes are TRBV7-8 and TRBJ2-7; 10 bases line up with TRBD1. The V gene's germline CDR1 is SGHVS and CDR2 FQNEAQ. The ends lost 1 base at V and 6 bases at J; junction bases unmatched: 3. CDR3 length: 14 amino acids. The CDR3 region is CASSLGDRGSEQYF. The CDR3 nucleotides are TGTGCCAGCAGCTTAGGGGACAGGGGTAGCGAGCAGTACTTC.

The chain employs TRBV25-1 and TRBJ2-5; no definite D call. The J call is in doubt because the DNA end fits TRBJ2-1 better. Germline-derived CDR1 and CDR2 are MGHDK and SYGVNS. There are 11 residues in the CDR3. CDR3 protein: CASSGANEQFF. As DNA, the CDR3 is TGTGCCAGCAGTGGAGCGAATGAGCAGTTCTTC.

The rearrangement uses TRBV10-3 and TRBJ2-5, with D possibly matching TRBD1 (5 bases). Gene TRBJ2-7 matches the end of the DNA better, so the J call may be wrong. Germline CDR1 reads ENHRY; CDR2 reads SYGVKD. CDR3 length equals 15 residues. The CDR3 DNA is TGTGCCATCAGTGAGTTGCAGGGCAATCCCTACGAGCAGTACTTC. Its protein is CAISELQGNPYEQYF.

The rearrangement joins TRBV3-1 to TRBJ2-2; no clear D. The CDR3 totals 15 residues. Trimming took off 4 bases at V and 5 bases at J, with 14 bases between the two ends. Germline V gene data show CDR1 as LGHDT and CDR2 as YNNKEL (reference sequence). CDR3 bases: TGTGCCAGCAGCCGGGGTTCGCGTCGAACCGGGGAGCTGTTTTTT. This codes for CASSRGSRRTGELFF.

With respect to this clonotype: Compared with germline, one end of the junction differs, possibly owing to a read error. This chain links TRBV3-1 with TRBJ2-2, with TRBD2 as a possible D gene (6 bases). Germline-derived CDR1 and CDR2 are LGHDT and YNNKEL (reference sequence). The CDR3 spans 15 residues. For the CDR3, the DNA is TGTGCCAGCACCCAAACTAGCAGAAACACCGGGGAGCTGTTTTTT. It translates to CASTQTSRNTGELFF.

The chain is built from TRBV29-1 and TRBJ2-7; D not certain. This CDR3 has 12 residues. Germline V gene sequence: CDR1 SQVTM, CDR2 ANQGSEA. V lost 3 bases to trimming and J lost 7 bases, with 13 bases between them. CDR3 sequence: CSVESTGWEQYF. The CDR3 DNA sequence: TGCAGCGTTGAGAGTACGGGCTGGGAGCAGTACTTC.